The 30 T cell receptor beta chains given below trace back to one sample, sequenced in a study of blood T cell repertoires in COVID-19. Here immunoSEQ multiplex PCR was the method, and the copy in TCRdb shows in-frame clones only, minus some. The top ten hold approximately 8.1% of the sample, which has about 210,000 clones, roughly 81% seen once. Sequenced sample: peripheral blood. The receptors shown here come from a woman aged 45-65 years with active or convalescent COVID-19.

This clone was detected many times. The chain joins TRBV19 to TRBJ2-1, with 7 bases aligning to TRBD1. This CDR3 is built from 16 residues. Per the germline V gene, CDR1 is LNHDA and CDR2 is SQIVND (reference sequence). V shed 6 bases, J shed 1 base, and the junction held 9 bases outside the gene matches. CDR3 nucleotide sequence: TGTGCCAGTAGAATGACAGGGTTGTCGTCCTACAATGAGCAGTTCTTC. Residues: CASRMTGLSSYNEQFF. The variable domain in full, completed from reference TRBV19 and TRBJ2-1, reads DGGITQSPKYLFRKEGQNVTLSCEQNLNHDAMYWYRQDPGQGLRLIYYSQIVNDFQKGDIAEGYSVSREKKESFPLTVTSAQKNPTAFYLCASRMTGLSSYNEQFFGPGTRLTVL.

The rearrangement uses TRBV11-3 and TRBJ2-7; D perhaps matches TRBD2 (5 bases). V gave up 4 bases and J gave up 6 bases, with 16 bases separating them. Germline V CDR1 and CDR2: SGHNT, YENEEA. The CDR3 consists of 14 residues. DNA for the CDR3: TGTGCCAGCAGCTCAGGTGGGAGCAAGGTCGAGCAGTACTTC. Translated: CASSSGGSKVEQYF.

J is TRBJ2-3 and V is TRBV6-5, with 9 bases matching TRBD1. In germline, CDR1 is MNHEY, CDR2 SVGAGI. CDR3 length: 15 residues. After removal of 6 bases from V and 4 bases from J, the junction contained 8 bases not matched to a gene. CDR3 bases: TGTGCCAGCAGCCTTGGACAGGGGATGCCAGATACGCAGTATTTT. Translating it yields CASSLGQGMPDTQYF.

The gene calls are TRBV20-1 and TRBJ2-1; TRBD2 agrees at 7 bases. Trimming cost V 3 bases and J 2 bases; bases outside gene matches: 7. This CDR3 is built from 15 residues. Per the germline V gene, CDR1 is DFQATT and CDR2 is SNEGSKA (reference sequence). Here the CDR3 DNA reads TGCAGTGCTAGTTCCGCGGGAGCGACCTACAATGAGCAGTTCTTC. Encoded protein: CSASSAGATYNEQFF.

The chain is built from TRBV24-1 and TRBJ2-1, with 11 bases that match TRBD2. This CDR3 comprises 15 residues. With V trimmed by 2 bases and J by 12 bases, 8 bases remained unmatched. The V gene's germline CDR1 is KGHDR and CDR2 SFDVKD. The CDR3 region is CATSDSLAGAGGQFF. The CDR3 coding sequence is TGTGCCACCAGTGATTCACTAGCGGGGGCTGGGGGGCAGTTCTTC.

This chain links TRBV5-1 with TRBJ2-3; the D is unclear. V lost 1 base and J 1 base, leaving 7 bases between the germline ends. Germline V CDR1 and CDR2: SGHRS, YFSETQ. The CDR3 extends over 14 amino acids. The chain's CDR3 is CASSLRQGTDTQYF. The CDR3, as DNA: TGCGCCAGCAGCTTGAGGCAGGGCACAGATACGCAGTATTTT. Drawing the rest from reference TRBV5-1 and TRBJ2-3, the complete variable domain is KAGVTQTPRYLIKTRGQQVTLSCSPISGHRSVSWYQQTPGQGLQFLFEYFSETQRNKGNFPGRFSGRQFSNSRSEMNVSTLELGDSALYLCASSLRQGTDTQYFGPGTRLTVL.

The DNA for the CDR3 is TGTGCCAGCAGTCAAACCCGACAGGGAGGTGGCTACACCTTC. It specifies CASSQTRQGGGYTF. The J gene is TRBJ1-2, the V gene TRBV28; 7 positions match TRBD1. Per germline, CDR1 MDHEN and CDR2 SYDVKM. This CDR3 is built from 14 residues. Trimming took 5 bases from V and 7 from J; bases not matched to a gene: 10.

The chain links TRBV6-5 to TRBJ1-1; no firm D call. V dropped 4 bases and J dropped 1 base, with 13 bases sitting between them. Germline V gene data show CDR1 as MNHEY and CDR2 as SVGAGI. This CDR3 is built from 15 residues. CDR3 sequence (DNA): TGTGCCAGCAGTTTTGCCCCTACCGCGAACACTGAAGCTTTCTTT. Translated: CASSFAPTANTEAFF.

CDR3 residues: CASGSGTGGYTEAFF. CDR3 bases: TGTGCCAGCGGATCCGGGACAGGTGGGTACACTGAAGCTTTCTTT. The chain has TRBV21-1 and TRBJ1-1; the DNA was not used to check the table's D call, TRBD1. TRBV21-1 is a listed pseudogene. The CDR3 extends over 15 amino acids.

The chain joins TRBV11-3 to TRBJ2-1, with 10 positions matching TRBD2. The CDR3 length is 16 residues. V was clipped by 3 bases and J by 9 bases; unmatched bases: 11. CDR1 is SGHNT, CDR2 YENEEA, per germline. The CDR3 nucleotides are TGTGCCAGCAGCTTTTCCTCTAGCGGGAGAAGAGGTGAGCAGTTCTTC. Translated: CASSFSSSGRRGEQFF.

DNA of the CDR3: TGTGCCTGGAGCCGACAGGGCCCCTATGAGCAGTTCTTC. Translated: CAWSRQGPYEQFF. The rearrangement uses TRBV30 and TRBJ2-1; 7 bases align to TRBD1. The CDR3 is made up of 13 amino acids. V shed 3 bases and J 8 bases; nucleotides not matched to a gene: 7. The germline V gene encodes CDR1 GTSNPN and CDR2 SVGIG (reference sequence).

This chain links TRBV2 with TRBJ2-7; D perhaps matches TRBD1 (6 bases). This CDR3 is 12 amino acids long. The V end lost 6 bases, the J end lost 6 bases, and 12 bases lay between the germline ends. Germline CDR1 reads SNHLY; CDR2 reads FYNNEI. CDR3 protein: CASRRQGSEQYF. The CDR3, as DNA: TGTGCCAGCAGACGCCAGGGGTCCGAGCAGTACTTC.

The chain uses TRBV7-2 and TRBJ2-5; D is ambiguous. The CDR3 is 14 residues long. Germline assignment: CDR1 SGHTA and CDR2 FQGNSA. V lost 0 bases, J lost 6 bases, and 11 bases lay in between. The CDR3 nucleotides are TGTGCCAGCAGCTTAGCGTCTGCCGAGCAGACCCAGTACTTC. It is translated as CASSLASAEQTQYF.

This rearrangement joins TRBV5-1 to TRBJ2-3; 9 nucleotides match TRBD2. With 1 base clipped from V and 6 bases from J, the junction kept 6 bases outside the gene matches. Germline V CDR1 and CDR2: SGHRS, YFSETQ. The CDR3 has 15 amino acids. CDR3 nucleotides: TGCGCCAGCAGCTTGCTAGCGGGGAGGTCCGATACGCAGTATTTT. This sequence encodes CASSLLAGRSDTQYF.

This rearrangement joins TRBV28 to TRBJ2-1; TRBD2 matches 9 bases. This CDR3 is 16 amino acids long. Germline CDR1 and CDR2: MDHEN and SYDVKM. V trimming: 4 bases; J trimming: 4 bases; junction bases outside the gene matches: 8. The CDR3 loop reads CASSSGLAYAYNEQFF. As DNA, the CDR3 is TGTGCCAGCAGTTCCGGACTAGCGTACGCATACAATGAGCAGTTCTTC.

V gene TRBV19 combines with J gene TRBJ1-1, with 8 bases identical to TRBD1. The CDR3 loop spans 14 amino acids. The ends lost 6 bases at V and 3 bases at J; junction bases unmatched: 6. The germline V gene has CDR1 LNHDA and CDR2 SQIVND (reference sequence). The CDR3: CASRPQGAHTEAFF. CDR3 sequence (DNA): TGTGCCAGTAGGCCCCAGGGGGCCCACACTGAAGCTTTCTTT.

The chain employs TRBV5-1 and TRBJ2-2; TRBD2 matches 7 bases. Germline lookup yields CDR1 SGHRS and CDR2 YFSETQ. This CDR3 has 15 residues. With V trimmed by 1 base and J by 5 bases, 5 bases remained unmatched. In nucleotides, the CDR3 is TGCGCCAGCAGCTTGTGGGAGGGGTTGACCGGGGAGCTGTTTTTT. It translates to CASSLWEGLTGELFF.

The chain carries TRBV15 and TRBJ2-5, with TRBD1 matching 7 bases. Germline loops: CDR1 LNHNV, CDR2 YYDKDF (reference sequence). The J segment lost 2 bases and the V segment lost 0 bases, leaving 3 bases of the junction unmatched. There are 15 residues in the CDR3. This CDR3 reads CATSRDSTGQETQYF. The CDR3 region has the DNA TGTGCCACCAGCAGAGATTCGACAGGGCAAGAGACCCAGTACTTC.

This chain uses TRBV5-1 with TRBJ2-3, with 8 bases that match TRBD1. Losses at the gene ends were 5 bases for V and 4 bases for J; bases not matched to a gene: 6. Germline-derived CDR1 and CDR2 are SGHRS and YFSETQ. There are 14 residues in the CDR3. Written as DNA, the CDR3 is TGCGCCAGCAGATCGACAGGGGTGGCAGATACGCAGTATTTT. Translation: CASRSTGVADTQYF.

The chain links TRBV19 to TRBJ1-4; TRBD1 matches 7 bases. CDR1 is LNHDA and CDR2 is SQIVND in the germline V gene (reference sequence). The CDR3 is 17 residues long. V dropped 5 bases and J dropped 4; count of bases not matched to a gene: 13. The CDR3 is CASSPGRSGQFNEKLFF. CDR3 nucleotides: TGTGCCAGTAGTCCGGGCAGGTCGGGACAGTTTAATGAAAAACTGTTTTTT.

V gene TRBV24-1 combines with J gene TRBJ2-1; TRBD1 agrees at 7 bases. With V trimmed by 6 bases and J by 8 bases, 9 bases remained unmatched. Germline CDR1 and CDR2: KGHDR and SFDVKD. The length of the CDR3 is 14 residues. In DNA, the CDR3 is TGTGCCACCAGTCGGAAGGGGGCTGTAGATGAGCAGTTCTTC. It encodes CATSRKGAVDEQFF.

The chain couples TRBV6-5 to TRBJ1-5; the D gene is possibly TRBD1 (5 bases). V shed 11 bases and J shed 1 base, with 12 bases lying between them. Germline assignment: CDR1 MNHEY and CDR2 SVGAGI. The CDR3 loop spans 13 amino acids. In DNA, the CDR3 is TGTGCCTTAGGGGCCGGAAGCAATCAGCCCCAGCATTTT. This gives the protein CALGAGSNQPQHF.

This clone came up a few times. The CDR3, as DNA: TGTGCCAGCAGTTACAGGGGACTAGAGCGAATTGAGCAGTACTTC. This sequence encodes CASSYRGLERIEQYF. V is TRBV6-2 or TRBV6-3 and J is TRBJ2-7, with 8 bases matching TRBD2. The CDR3 consists of 15 residues. The V gene end was trimmed by 2 bases and the J gene end by 7 bases; junction bases not matched to a gene: 10. The germline gives CDR1 MNHEY, CDR2 SVGEGT.

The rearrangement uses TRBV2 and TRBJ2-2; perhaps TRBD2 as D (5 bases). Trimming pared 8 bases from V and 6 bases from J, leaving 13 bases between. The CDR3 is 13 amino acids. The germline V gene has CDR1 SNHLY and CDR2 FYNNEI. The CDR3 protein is CASVSKEAGELFF. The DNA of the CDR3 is TGTGCCAGCGTATCGAAGGAGGCCGGGGAGCTGTTTTTT.

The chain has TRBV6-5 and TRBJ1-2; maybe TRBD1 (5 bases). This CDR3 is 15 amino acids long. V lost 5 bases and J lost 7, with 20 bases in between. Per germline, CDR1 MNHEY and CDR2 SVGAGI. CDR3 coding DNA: TGTGCCAGCAGTCCAGACCGGGGGGAGACGTTTGGCTACACCTTC. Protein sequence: CASSPDRGETFGYTF.

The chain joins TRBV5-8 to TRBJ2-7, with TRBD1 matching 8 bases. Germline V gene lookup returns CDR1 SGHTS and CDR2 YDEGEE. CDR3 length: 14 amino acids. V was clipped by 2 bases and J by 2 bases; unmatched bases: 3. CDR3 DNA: TGTGCCAGCAGCTTTGGACAGGGACCCTACGAGCAGTACGTC. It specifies CASSFGQGPYEQYV.

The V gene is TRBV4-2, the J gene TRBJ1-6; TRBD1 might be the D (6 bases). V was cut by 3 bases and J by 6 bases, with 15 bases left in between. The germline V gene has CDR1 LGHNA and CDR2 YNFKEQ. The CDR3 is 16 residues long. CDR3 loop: CASSHRTEGFNSPLHF. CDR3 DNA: TGTGCCAGCAGCCATAGGACAGAGGGGTTTAATTCACCCCTCCACTTT.

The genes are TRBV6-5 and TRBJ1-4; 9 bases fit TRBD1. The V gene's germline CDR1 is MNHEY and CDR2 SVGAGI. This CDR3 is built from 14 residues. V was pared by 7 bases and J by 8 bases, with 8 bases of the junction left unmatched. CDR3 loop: CASKRQGVGEKLFF. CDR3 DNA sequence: TGTGCCAGCAAACGACAGGGGGTGGGAGAAAAACTGTTTTTT.

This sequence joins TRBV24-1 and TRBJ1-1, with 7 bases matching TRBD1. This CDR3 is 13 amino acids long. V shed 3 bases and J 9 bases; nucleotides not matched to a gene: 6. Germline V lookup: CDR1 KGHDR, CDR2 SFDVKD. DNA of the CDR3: TGTGCCACCAGTGATGACAGGGTGGGTAAAGCTTTCTTT. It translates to CATSDDRVGKAFF.

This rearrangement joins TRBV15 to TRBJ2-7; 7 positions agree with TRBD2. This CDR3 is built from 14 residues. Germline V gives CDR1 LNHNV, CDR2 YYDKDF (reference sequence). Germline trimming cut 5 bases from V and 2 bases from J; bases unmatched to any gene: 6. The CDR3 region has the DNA TGTGCCACCAGCTCCCAGGGAGGGACCTACGAGCAGTACGTC. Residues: CATSSQGGTYEQYV.